This T cell receptor (beta chain) was sequenced during a study of metastatic and nonmetastatic thyroid tumors. Looking at the study overall: Across peripheral blood and tumor or nodule tissue samples taken from malignant and benign thyroid patients, the repertoires were compared with one another. Findings and caveats of the study: Reported TCR beta diversity, measured in blood and tumor, was significantly higher for malignant thyroid tumors than for benign nodules.

The CDR3 has 12 amino acids. V was trimmed by 2 bases and J by 4 bases, leaving 5 bases between them. Germline lookup yields CDR1 MNHNS and CDR2 SASEGT. Many counts were recorded for this clone. Its matching antigen is unknown. Per the authors' pipeline: Clinicopathological groups of papillary thyroid cancer showed CDR3 differences that were used to build a distant-metastasis classifier. MiXCR was used by TCRdb to re-call the PCR reads. These V and J calls originate from TCRdb's pipeline instead of the authors' own analysis. The sample consists of 22,000 or so clones, around 19% of them appearing once. Thyroid surgery had not been preceded by any treatment in any patient.

This sequence joins TRBV6-1 and TRBJ2-5; D remains unclear. Sequencing input: blood. The receptor's source is a female donor with papillary thyroid cancer or a benign thyroid nodule (not recorded which). Some clones in this sample may be carry-over from other donors' samples. The CDR3 nucleotides are TGTGCCAGCAGTGAACTGGGAGAGACCCAGTACTTC. As protein: CASSELGETQYF.